This T cell receptor (beta chain) was obtained from a study of cytomegalovirus exposure and HLA in healthy donors. Whole-study context: An early data release held tens of millions of unique TCRs from HLA-typed donors.

PCR amplification relied on 60 Vbeta primers (plus 13 Jbeta primers). Only in-frame clones appear in the TCRdb table, and some are missing; sequencing was by immunoSEQ multiplex PCR. The data show more than 95,000 clones, roughly three quarters seen once. Study results and caveats: Another analysis was done later, and it associated roughly 15,000 TCR beta sequences with HLA alleles at 0.05 false discovery rate.

Comments on this clone: What it binds is unknown.

This CDR3 has 15 residues. Germline CDR1 is LGHNA and CDR2 is YSLEER. Trimming removed 4 bases at V and 4 bases at J, with 14 bases between. This TCR came from a man aged 35-49 years in good health and CMV-seronegative. The sequencing sample was made of PBMCs. The V and J genes are TRBV4-3 and TRBJ2-4; the D gene is possibly TRBD1 (7 bases). The DNA of the CDR3 is TGCGCCAGCAGCCCCAGGGGGGCGGCTAAAAACATTCAGTACTTC. This encodes CASSPRGAAKNIQYF.